This T cell receptor (beta chain) was retrieved from a study of blood T cell repertoires in COVID-19. Looking at the study overall: PBMCs, B-cell-depleted T cells, or T cells were the source of the cDNA or gDNA that made up the material.

Repertoires were generated with immunoSEQ multiplex PCR, while TCRdb's copy carries only in-frame clones and drops some. The sample yields about 230,000 clones, 70% to 90% seen once. Germline V CDR1 and CDR2: KGHSH, LQKENI. CDR3 length equals 17 residues. V lost 1 base to trimming and J lost 6 bases; unmatched junction nucleotides: 12. Participants had their cohort set by participant-reported clinical history. The specimen sequenced was PBMCs or T cells enriched from blood (not recorded which). This rearrangement joins TRBV18 to TRBJ2-1, with 7 bases identical to TRBD2. This receptor was taken from a middle-aged woman with acute COVID-19. CDR3 amino acids: CASSPLTAGMRGNEQFF. The CDR3 DNA is TGTGCCAGCTCACCACTGACAGCGGGAATGCGGGGCAATGAGCAGTTCTTC. Complete variable domain (other parts from reference TRBV18 and TRBJ2-1): NAGVMQNPRHLVRRRGQEARLRCSPMKGHSHVYWYRQLPEEGLKFMVYLQKENIIDESGMPKERFSAEFPKEGPSILRIQQVVRGDSAAYFCASSPLTAGMRGNEQFFGPGTRLTVL.